The next 3 T cell receptor beta chains were all read from a single sample in a study of blood T cell repertoires in COVID-19. Assay: immunoSEQ multiplex PCR; the TCRdb copy retains only in-frame clones and omits some. The data hold under 200,000 clones, with around 84% observed a single time. The sample consisted of peripheral blood. These receptors came from a man aged 25 to 45 with active or convalescent COVID-19.

The chain is built from TRBV14 and TRBJ1-4; tentative D call: TRBD1 (5 bases). Per the germline V gene, CDR1 is SGHDN and CDR2 is FVKESK. There are 15 residues in the CDR3. V lost 4 bases, J lost 8 bases, and 17 bases lay in between. CDR3 loop: CASSLLGSGGEKLFF. As DNA, the CDR3 is TGTGCCAGCAGCCTTCTCGGTTCGGGGGGAGAAAAACTGTTTTTT.

The chain has TRBV6-4 and TRBJ2-3; D perhaps matches TRBD1 (6 bases). From germline, CDR1 is MRHNA and CDR2 SNTAGT. The CDR3 contains 15 residues. V was cut by 5 bases and J by 3 bases, with 15 bases left in between. DNA for the CDR3: TGTGCCAGCAGTTATACCTGGGGGCAGACAGATACGCAGTATTTT. It encodes CASSYTWGQTDTQYF.

The genes are TRBV7-9 and TRBJ1-2, with TRBD1 matching over 7 bases. Germline assignment: CDR1 SEHNR and CDR2 FQNEAQ (reference sequence). The CDR3 covers 13 residues. The V and J ends lost 1 base and 7 bases, in that order; junction bases with no gene match: 3. CDR3 in amino acids: CASSLVTGAGYTF. CDR3 nucleotides: TGTGCCAGCAGCTTAGTAACAGGGGCTGGCTACACCTTC.